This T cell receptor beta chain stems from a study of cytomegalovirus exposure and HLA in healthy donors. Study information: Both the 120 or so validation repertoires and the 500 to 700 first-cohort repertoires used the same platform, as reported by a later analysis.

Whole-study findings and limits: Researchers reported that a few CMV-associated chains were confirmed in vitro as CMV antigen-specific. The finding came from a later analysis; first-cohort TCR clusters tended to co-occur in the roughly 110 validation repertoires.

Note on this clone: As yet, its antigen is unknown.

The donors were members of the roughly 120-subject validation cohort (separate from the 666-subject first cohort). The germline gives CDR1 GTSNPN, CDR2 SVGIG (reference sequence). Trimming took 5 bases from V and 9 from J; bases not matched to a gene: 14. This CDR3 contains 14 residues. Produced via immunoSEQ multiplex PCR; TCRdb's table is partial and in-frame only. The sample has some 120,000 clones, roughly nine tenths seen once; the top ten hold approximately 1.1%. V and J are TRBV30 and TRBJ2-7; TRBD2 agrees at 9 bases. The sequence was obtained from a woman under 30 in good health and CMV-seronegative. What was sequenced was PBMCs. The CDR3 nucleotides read TGTGCCTGGGGCCAAACAGGACTAGCGATGAGGCAGTACTTC. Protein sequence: CAWGQTGLAMRQYF.